A single sample gave rise to the 18 T cell receptor beta chains below, sequenced in a study of T-cell memory formation after mild COVID-19. TCRdb reprocessed the 5' RACE reads via MiXCR and lists one record per CDR3 protein. The sample records more than 80,000 distinct CDR3 sequences, over 15% being singletons. The source material was PBMCs or a T cell subset sorted from them (not recorded which). These receptors came from an adult woman who had mild COVID-19 (a few samples of this study predate the infection). Cell type and time point are not known.

This clonotype showed up just a few times. This chain joins TRBV2 and TRBJ2-7; D possibly corresponds to TRBD1 (6 bases). Germline V lookup: CDR1 SNHLY, CDR2 FYNNEI. The CDR3 consists of 13 residues. V lost 8 bases, J lost 0 bases, and 11 bases lay in between. The CDR3 is CASGAGDSYEQYF. CDR3 bases: TGTGCCAGCGGGGCAGGGGACTCCTACGAGCAGTACTTC.

This clonotype was counted a few times. For the CDR3, the DNA is TGTGCCAGCAGCTCGTATGGGGAGCAGTACTTC. It codes for CASSSYGEQYF. The genes are TRBV5-4 and TRBJ2-7; D gene ambiguous. Trimming stripped 3 bases from V and 7 bases from J, with 8 bases between. There are 11 residues in the CDR3. Per germline, CDR1 SGHNT and CDR2 YYREEE (reference sequence).

This clonotype showed up just a few times. V and J are TRBV7-8 and TRBJ1-1, with D hard to call. Trimming cost V 5 bases and J 7 bases, with 11 bases left between them. CDR3 length equals 12 residues. Germline CDR1 and CDR2: SGHVS and FQNEAQ. The CDR3 spells CASSLNGVEAFF. The CDR3 bases are TGTGCCAGCAGCCTAAATGGGGTTGAAGCTTTCTTT. Full variable domain (rest looked up from reference TRBV7-8 and TRBJ1-1): GAGVSQSPRYKVAKRGQDVALRCDPISGHVSLFWYQQALGQGPEFLTYFQNEAQLDKSGLPSDRFFAERPEGSVSTLKIQRTQQEDSAVYLCASSLNGVEAFFGQGTRLTVV.

This sequence joins TRBV7-6 and TRBJ1-1; 10 nucleotides match TRBD1. The CDR3 has 15 amino acids. Germline CDR1 is SGHVS and CDR2 is FNYEAQ. The ends lost 8 bases at V and 3 bases at J; junction bases unmatched: 9. The CDR3 sequence: CASASRGTGDTEAFF. The CDR3 DNA follows: TGTGCCAGCGCTAGCCGAGGGACAGGGGACACTGAAGCTTTCTTT.

CDR3 protein: CASSGRGGGELFF. The DNA of the CDR3 is TGTGCCAGCAGTGGACGGGGGGGCGGGGAGCTGTTTTTT. V is TRBV5-6 and J is TRBJ2-2, with 8 nucleotides matching TRBD2. Germline CDR1 and CDR2: SGHDT and YYEEEE. The V and J ends lost 5 bases and 7 bases, in that order; junction bases with no gene match: 4. The CDR3 has 13 residues.

The V call is TRBV10-3, the J call TRBJ2-7; 10 bases align to TRBD1. This CDR3 contains 14 residues. With 9 bases clipped from V and 1 base from J, the junction kept 6 bases outside the gene matches. Germline V gene data show CDR1 as ENHRY and CDR2 as SYGVKD. CDR3 nucleotide sequence: TGTGCCATTTGGGACAGGGGCCCATCCTACGAGCAGTACTTC. Its translation is CAIWDRGPSYEQYF.

Note on this clonotype: This is likely a read error, given that the CDR3 carries no conserved phenylalanine or tryptophan at its end. The rearrangement uses TRBV7-4 and TRBJ2-3, with D hard to call. Per the germline V gene, CDR1 is SGHVT and CDR2 is SQSDAQ. This CDR3 spans 13 amino acids. The chain's CDR3 is CASRYYSTETQYL. The CDR3, as DNA: TGTGCCAGCAGATATTATAGCACAGAGACGCAGTATTTA.

This clonotype was counted ten times or more. The J gene is TRBJ2-1, the V gene TRBV10-2; D is tentatively TRBD1 or TRBD2 (6 bases each). Germline CDR1 and CDR2: WSHSY and SAAADI. The CDR3 length is 15 residues. V lost 1 base to trimming and J lost 5 bases, with 12 bases between them. The CDR3 here is CASSEYRGPDNEQFF. For the CDR3, the DNA is TGCGCCAGCAGTGAGTATCGGGGGCCTGACAATGAGCAGTTCTTC.

The rearrangement joins TRBV6-7 to TRBJ2-4; D is ambiguous. TRBV6-7 is annotated as an ORF whose role is uncertain. The V end was cut by 6 bases, the J end by 5 bases, with 17 bases between. This CDR3 contains 15 residues. CDR3: CASSNRSAYQNIQYF. The CDR3 nucleotides are TGTGCCAGCAGCAACAGATCGGCGTACCAAAACATTCAGTACTTC.

This clonotype was detected a few times. The V gene is TRBV29-1, the J gene TRBJ2-7, with D perhaps matching TRBD1 (6 bases). Germline CDR1 is SQVTM and CDR2 is ANQGSEA. V shed 1 base and J shed 6 bases, with 13 bases lying between them. The CDR3 runs 13 residues. CDR3 DNA: TGCAGCGTTGAAGGCGTGAAAGGGGGCGAGCAGTACTTC. Residues: CSVEGVKGGEQYF.

This clonotype was seen at least ten times. The J gene is TRBJ1-3, the V gene TRBV12-3 or TRBV12-4, with 9 bases lining up with TRBD1. The CDR3 runs 16 residues. The J segment lost 3 bases and the V segment lost 4 bases, leaving 7 bases of the junction unmatched. The CDR3 reads CASSYGTGFFGNTIYF. In nucleotides, the CDR3 is TGTGCCAGCAGTTATGGGACAGGGTTCTTTGGAAACACCATATATTTT.

The rearrangement uses TRBV6-2 or TRBV6-3 and TRBJ1-4; D uncertain. Germline CDR1 reads MNHEY; CDR2 reads SVGEGT. The CDR3 is made up of 16 amino acids. Trimming removed 6 bases at V and 3 bases at J, with 17 bases between. The CDR3 region is CASRTLVRTANEKLFF. CDR3 bases: TGTGCCAGCAGAACGTTGGTGAGAACAGCTAATGAAAAACTGTTTTTT.

This clonotype has a handful of counts. The chain links TRBV9 to TRBJ1-1, with a possible D match to TRBD1 (5 bases). V shed 0 bases and J shed 0 bases, with 15 bases lying between them. This CDR3 comprises 17 residues. Germline values: CDR1 SGDLS, CDR2 YYNGEE. The CDR3 reads CASSVGPRDLMNTEAFF. The DNA of the CDR3 is TGTGCCAGCAGCGTAGGGCCACGGGACCTTATGAACACTGAAGCTTTCTTT.

CDR3 in DNA: TGTGCCAGCAGCGCTAAGCGGGGGGAGAACACCGGGGAGCTGTTTTTT. It encodes CASSAKRGENTGELFF. The J gene is TRBJ2-2, the V gene TRBV9, with TRBD2 identical over 9 bases. Germline V gene sequence: CDR1 SGDLS, CDR2 YYNGEE. This CDR3 contains 16 residues. J gave up 1 base and V 3 bases, and 4 bases lay outside the gene matches.

CDR3 DNA: TGTGCCACCAGCTTGGGACAGGCTAGTATGAACACTGAAGCTTTCTTT. Translation gives CATSLGQASMNTEAFF. V and J are TRBV15 and TRBJ1-1, with 8 bases lining up with TRBD1. The CDR3 runs 16 residues. The V gene end was trimmed by 5 bases and the J gene end by 0 bases; junction bases not matched to a gene: 8. In germline, CDR1 is LNHNV, CDR2 YYDKDF (reference sequence). Drawing the rest from reference TRBV15 and TRBJ1-1, the complete variable domain is DAMVIQNPRYQVTQFGKPVTLSCSQTLNHNVMYWYQQKSSQAPKLLFHYYDKDFNNEADTPDNFQSRRPNTSFCFLDIRSPGLGDTAMYLCATSLGQASMNTEAFFGQGTRLTVV.

This clonotype was picked up a small number of times. The genes are TRBV20-1 and TRBJ2-3; 12 nucleotides agree with TRBD2. CDR1 and CDR2 (germline): DFQATT, SNEGSKA (reference sequence). Trimming removed 5 bases from V and 2 bases from J; junction bases left unmatched: 8. This CDR3 spans 16 amino acids. The CDR3 DNA reads TGCAGTGCTCAGAGTGGACTAGCGGGAATCACAGATACGCAGTATTTT. Translated, it gives CSAQSGLAGITDTQYF.

This clonotype was seen only a few times. This chain joins TRBV5-1 and TRBJ1-1; maybe TRBD1 (5 bases). Germline values: CDR1 SGHRS, CDR2 YFSETQ. The CDR3 sequence is 14 residues long. The V end was cut by 5 bases, the J end by 4 bases, with 15 bases between. CDR3 DNA sequence: TGCGCCAGCAGTCGGGGCGAAGGATCCACTGAAGCTTTCTTT. The encoded protein is CASSRGEGSTEAFF.

The sample holds a few counts of this clonotype. This chain joins TRBV6-2 or TRBV6-3 and TRBJ2-3, with D possibly called TRBD1 or TRBD2 (5 bases each). V lost 2 bases and J 2 bases, leaving 5 bases between the germline ends. Per germline, CDR1 MNHEY and CDR2 SVGEGT. The CDR3 totals 13 residues. CDR3: CASSYGTTDTQYF. The CDR3 DNA reads as TGTGCCAGCAGTTACGGGACCACAGATACGCAGTATTTT.